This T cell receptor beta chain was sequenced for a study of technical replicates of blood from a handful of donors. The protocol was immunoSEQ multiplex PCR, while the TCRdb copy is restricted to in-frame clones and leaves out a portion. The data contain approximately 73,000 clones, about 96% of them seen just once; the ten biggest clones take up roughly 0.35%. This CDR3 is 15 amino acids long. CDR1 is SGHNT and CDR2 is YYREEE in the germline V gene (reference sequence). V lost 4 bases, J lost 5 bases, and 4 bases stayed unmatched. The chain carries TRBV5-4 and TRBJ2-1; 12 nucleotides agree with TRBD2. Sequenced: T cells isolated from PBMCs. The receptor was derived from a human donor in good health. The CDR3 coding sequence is TGTGCCAGCAGCCTAGCGGGAGGGACCAACAATGAGCAGTTCTTC. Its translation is CASSLAGGTNNEQFF.